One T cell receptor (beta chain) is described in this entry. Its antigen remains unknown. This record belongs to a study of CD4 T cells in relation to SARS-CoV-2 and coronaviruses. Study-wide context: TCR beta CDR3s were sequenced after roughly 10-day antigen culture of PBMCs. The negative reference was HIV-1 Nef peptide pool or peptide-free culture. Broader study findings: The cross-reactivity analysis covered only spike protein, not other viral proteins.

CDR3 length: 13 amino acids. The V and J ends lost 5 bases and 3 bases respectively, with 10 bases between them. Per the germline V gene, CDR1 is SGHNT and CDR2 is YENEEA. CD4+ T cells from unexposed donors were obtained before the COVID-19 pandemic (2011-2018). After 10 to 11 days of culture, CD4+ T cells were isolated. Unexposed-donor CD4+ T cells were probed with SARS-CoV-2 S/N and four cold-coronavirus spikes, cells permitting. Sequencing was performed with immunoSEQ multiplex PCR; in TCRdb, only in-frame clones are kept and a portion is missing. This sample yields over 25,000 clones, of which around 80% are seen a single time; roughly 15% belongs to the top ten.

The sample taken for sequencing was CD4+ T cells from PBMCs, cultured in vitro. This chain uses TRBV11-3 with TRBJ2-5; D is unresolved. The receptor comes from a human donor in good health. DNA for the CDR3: TGTGCCAGCAGCGCCCAACAGAAAGAGACCCAGTACTTC. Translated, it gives CASSAQQKETQYF.